This is a list of T cell receptor beta chains from one sample in a study of blood T cell repertoires in COVID-19. Measured with immunoSEQ multiplex PCR; TCRdb has only the in-frame clones, and not every one. The sample comprises 300,000 to 400,000 clones, around 88% of which are singletons, and 3% rests with the top ten. Sample: peripheral blood. These receptors came from a man aged 25 to 40 with active or convalescent COVID-19. The conserved cysteine and the conserved F or W are not part of the CDR3 here.

j_call	v_call	cdr3_aa
TRBJ2-7	TRBV6-5	ASRAGTGGPYEQY
TRBJ2-7	TRBV11-2	ASSLDNGGAY
TRBJ2-1	TRBV7-9	ASSSGEAEQQF
TRBJ1-5	TRBV6-5	ASTKRPGNQPQH
TRBJ1-2	TRBV5-1	ASSETRDGYT
TRBJ1-1	TRBV27	ASSLQAITEAF
TRBJ2-3	TRBV12-3/TRBV12-4	ASSPTRDTQY
TRBJ2-1	TRBV7-8	ASSLESGGVYNEQF
TRBJ1-2	TRBV2	ASGSGNRGYT
TRBJ1-4	TRBV6-5	ASSYGRDEKLF
TRBJ2-7	TRBV5-1	ASSLGTSGPTYEQY
TRBJ2-3	TRBV19	ASSNGTGTSGRGSTDTQY
TRBJ2-7	TRBV2	ASMTGGSYEQY
TRBJ1-2	TRBV6-5	ASSSGQYYGYT
TRBJ2-1	TRBV28	ASSLPSDGGNRNEQF
TRBJ2-2	TRBV7-8	ASRSSRTGGEYGGELF